These T cell receptor beta chains were read from a single sample in a study of beta chain features in type 1 diabetes. Sequencing used immunoSEQ multiplex PCR; TCRdb keeps in-frame clones, though not all of them. The profile shows 300,000 to 350,000 clones, around 9.3% of them singletons. Sequenced sample: central memory CD4+ T cells from blood. The receptors here all came from a man aged 25 to 40 with type 1 diabetes. Both conserved end residues are part of each CDR3.

V,length,CDR3
TRBV2,17,CASSPGQGAKNTGELFF
TRBV20-1,11,CSARDLTEQYF
TRBV12-5,13,CASGAGDTDTQYF
TRBV7-9,11,CASSPGTEAFF
TRBV30,12,CAWSVSRNGYTF
TRBV6-1,15,CASSEPQGAAGELFF
TRBV29-1,14,CSVEGTEFSYEQYF
TRBV11-2,15,CASSLGSGVHNEQFF
TRBV18,14,CASSPTTGEETQYF
TRBV28,16,CASSSPMTSGYNEQFF
TRBV5-6,14,CASSFLGTNEKLFF
TRBV7-9,16,CASSQQAGTRDYGYTF
TRBV5-1,16,CASSLEGGSGANVLTF
TRBV6-5,13,CASSSGSTDTQYF
TRBV23-1,15,CASSQYPRSSYEQYF
TRBV7-2,13,CASSLQGDTEAFF
TRBV7-2,14,CASSLKQGYQPQHF